This TCR beta chain originates from a study of early T cells in non-severe SARS-CoV-2 infection (dated by TCRdb to the early 2020s). With regard to the full study: TCR sequencing used bulk RNA from unsorted whole blood, so alpha and beta chains could not be paired. Overall study results and their limits: VDJdb matching was skewed toward anti-spike CD8 responses and likely underestimated virus-specific expansions, missing private and CD4 specificities.

This clonotype came up many times. Its antigen specificity is not known. The record has no base qualities; no much larger clone is one base away. The study was a case-control design nested within a healthcare worker cohort in London, UK, with weekly nasopharyngeal swab PCR tests and blood sampling. Healthcare workers were enrolled in the week of the UK lockdown, from 23 to 31 March 2020, and were followed every week for up to about 16 weeks. Receptors were amplified or captured by 5' RACE. Sequencing instrument: NextSeq 500. The TCR library protocol attached unique molecular identifiers to individual cDNA molecules to correct for sequencing error and PCR bias. Both TCR alpha and beta chains were sequenced, and tight co-correlation was observed between alpha and beta sequence abundances in each sample. The authors' pipeline ran thus. Decombinator V4 was used to annotate TCR sequences for V gene, J gene and CDR3. TCRs were defined as expanded if a significant change between any two time points was detected under a Poisson model with p below 0.0001. TCR abundances were normalised to the total number of TCRs sequenced in each sample and reported as counts per million. VDJdb, accessed 1 November 2021, was searched for CMV, EBV and SARS-CoV-2 annotated TCRs, excluding TCRs annotated for multiple antigens. TCRdb reran the public reads through fastp at Q25 and MiXCR, keeping productive beta chains. Rows with a matching CDR3 protein are joined into one entry that keeps the most common DNA and genes. The V and J calls shown here were made by TCRdb, not taken from the authors' results. The sample data list fewer than 40,000 distinct CDR3 sequences, and 5.4% of these were observed just once. In total, the top ten clones hold 20% to 25% of the sample.

Sequencing was performed on whole blood. The TCR was taken from an adult who was a healthcare worker with PCR-confirmed SARS-CoV-2 infection or an uninfected control (not recorded which).

The nucleotide sequence reads as follows: TGTGCCAGCAGTTCCCCGGGACTCCTAATCCCCTACGAGCAGTACTTC. This encodes CASSSPGLLIPYEQYF. The rearrangement combines TRBV28 with TRBJ2-7; 6 matching bases give a weak D call of TRBD2. V is pared back by 4 bases and J by 2 bases, with 18 bases lying between the germline termini. Including cysteine and phenylalanine, the CDR3 has 16 amino acids. Only the CDR3 portion is preserved as DNA: 48 bases, with reading frame beginning at the first base. CDR1 and CDR2 (MDHEN, SYDVKM) derive from the germline V gene.